Detailed here is one T cell receptor (beta chain). The sample originates from a study of cytomegalovirus exposure and HLA in healthy donors. The data were produced by immunoSEQ multiplex PCR, yet TCRdb's version contains in-frame clones alone and is incomplete. Of 300,000 to 350,000 clones in the sample, approximately 88% are singletons; the top ten hold over 0.9%. Trimming stripped 3 bases from V and 4 bases from J, with 12 bases between. This CDR3 region has 13 residues. The germline gives CDR1 GTSNPN, CDR2 SVGIG (reference sequence). Sample: PBMCs. The chain is built from TRBV30 and TRBJ2-5; perhaps TRBD2 as D (7 bases). This receptor was taken from a man younger than 40 in good health and CMV-seronegative. The CDR3 is CAWRLRGRETQYF. The CDR3 region has the DNA TGTGCCTGGAGGTTGCGGGGGCGAGAGACCCAGTACTTC.